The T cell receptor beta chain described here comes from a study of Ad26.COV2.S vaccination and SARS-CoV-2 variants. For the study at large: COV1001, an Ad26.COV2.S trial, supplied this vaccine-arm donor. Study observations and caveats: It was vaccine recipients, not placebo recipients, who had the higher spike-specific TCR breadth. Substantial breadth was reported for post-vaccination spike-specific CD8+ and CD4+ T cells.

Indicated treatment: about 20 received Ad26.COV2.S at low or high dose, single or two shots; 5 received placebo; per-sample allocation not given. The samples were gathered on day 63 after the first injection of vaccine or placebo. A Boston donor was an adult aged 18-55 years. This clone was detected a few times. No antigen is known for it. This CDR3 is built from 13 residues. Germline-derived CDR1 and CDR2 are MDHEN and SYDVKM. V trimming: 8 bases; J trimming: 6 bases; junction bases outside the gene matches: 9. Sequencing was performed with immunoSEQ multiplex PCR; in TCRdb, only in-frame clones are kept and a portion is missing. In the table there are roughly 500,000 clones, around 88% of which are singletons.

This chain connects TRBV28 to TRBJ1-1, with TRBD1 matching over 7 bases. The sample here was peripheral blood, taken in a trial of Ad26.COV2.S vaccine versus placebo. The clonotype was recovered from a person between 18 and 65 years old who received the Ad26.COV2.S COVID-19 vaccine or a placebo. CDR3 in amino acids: CASEGRGRAEAFF. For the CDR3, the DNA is TGTGCCAGCGAAGGAAGGGGGCGGGCTGAAGCTTTCTTT.